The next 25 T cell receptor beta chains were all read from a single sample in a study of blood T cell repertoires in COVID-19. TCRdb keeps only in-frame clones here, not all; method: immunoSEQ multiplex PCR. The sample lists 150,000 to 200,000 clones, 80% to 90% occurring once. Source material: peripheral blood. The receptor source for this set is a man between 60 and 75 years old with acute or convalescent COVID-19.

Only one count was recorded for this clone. CDR3 sequence (DNA): TGTGCCAGCAGCTTTGATACCGGAGCTAGAACAGATACGCAGTATTTT. Translating gives CASSFDTGARTDTQYF. The chain recombines TRBV5-6 with TRBJ2-3; D not certain. V gave up 2 bases and J gave up 3 bases, with 16 bases separating them. The CDR3 totals 16 residues. The germline CDR1 and CDR2 sequences are SGHDT and YYEEEE.

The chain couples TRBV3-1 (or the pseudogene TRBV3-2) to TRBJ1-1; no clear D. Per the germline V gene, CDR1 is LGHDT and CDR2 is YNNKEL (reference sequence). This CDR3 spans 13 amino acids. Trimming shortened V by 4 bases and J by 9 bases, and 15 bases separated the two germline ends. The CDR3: CASSREEGGKAFF. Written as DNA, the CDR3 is TGTGCCAGCAGCCGCGAAGAAGGCGGAAAAGCTTTCTTT.

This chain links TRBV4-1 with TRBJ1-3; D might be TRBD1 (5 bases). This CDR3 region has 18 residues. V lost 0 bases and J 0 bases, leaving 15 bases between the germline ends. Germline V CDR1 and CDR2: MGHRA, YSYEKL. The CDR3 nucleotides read TGCGCCAGCAGCCAAGATGCTGGGGGGTTGAACTCTGGAAACACCATATATTTT. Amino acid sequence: CASSQDAGGLNSGNTIYF.

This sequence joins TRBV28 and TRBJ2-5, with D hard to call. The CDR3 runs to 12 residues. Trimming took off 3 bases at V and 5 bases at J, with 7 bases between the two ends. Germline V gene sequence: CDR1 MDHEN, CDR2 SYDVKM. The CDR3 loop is CASSFEVETQYF. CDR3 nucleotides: TGTGCCAGCAGTTTTGAGGTGGAGACCCAGTACTTC.

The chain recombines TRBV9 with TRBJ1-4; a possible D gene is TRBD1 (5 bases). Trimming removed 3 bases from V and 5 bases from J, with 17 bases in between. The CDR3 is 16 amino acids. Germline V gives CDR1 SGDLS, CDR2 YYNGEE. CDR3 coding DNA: TGTGCCAGCAGCGCAGCGCAGGGATCGGTCAATGAAAAACTGTTTTTT. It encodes CASSAAQGSVNEKLFF.

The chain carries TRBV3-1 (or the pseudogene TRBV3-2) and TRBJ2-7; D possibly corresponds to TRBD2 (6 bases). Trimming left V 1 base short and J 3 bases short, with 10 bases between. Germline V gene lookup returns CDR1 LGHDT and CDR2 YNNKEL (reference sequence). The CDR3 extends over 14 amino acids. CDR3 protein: CASSQGSGGYEQYF. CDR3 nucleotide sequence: TGTGCCAGCAGCCAAGGTTCCGGGGGCTACGAGCAGTACTTC.

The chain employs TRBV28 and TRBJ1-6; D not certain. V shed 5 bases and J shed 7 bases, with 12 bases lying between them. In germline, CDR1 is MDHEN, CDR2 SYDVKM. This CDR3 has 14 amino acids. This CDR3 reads CASSPWTGNSPLHF. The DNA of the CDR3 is TGTGCCAGCAGTCCCTGGACGGGAAATTCACCCCTCCACTTT.

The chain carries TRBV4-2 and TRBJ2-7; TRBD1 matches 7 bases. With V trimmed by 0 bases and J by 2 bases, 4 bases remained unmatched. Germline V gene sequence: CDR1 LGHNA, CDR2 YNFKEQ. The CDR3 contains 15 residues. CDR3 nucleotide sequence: TGTGCCAGCAGCCAAGAGGGACAGTTAGCCTACGAGCAGTACTTC. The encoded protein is CASSQEGQLAYEQYF.

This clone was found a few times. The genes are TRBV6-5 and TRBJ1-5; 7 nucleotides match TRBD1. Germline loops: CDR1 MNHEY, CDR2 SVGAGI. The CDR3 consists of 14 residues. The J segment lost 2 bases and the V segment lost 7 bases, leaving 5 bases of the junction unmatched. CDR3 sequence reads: CASTNTGGNQPQHF. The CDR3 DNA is TGTGCCAGCACAAATACAGGGGGCAATCAGCCCCAGCATTTT.

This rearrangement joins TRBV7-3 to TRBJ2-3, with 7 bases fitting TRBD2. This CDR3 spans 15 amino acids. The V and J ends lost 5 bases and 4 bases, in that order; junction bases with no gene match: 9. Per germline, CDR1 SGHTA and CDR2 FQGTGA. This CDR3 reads CASSQSGTMADTQYF. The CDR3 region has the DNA TGTGCCAGCAGCCAGAGTGGGACTATGGCAGATACGCAGTATTTT.

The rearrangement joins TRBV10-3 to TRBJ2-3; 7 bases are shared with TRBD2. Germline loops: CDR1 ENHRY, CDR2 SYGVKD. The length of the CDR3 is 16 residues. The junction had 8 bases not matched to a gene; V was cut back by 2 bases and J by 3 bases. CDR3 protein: CAISEPLGEGTDTQYF. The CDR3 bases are TGTGCCATCAGTGAGCCCTTGGGGGAGGGGACAGATACGCAGTATTTT.

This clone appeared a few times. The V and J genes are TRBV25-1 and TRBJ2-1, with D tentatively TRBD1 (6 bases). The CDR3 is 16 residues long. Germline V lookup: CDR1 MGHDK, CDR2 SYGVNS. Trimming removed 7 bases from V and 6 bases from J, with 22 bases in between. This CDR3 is CASTLMGQGSVNEQFF. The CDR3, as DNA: TGTGCCAGCACCCTCATGGGGCAGGGGTCCGTCAATGAGCAGTTCTTC. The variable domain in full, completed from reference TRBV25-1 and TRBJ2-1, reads EADIYQTPRYLVIGTGKKITLECSQTMGHDKMYWYQQDPGMELHLIHYSYGVNSTEKGDLSSESTVSRIRTEHFPLTLESARPSHTSQYLCASTLMGQGSVNEQFFGPGTRLTVL.

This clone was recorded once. The CDR3 reads CASSLGDRVYNEQFF. In DNA, the CDR3 is TGTGCCAGCAGCTTAGGGGACAGGGTTTACAATGAGCAGTTCTTC. V and J are TRBV5-6 and TRBJ2-1, with 9 bases identical to TRBD1. Germline assignment: CDR1 SGHDT and CDR2 YYEEEE. After removal of 2 bases from V and 4 bases from J, the junction contained 4 bases not matched to a gene. The CDR3 length is 15 residues.

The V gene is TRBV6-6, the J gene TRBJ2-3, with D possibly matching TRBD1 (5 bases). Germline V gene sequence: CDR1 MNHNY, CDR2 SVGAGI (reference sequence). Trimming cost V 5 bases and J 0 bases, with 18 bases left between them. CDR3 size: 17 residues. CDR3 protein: CASSPPRVAGSTDTQYF. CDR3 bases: TGTGCCAGCAGTCCTCCCCGTGTGGCAGGGAGCACAGATACGCAGTATTTT.

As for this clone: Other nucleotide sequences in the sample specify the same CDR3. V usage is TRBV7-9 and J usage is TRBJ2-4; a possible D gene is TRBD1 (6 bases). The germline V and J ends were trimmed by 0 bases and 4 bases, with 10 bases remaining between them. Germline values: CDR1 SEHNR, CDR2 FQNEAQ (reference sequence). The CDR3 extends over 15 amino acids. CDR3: CASSLARQGKNIQYF. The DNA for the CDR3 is TGTGCCAGCAGCTTAGCGAGGCAGGGGAAAAACATTCAGTACTTC.

The CDR3 sequence is CASGTGLGNTGELFF. For the CDR3, the DNA is TGTGCTAGTGGTACGGGACTAGGGAACACCGGGGAGCTGTTTTTT. The chain couples TRBV12-5 to TRBJ2-2; TRBD2 agrees at 8 bases. This CDR3 spans 15 amino acids. Germline CDR1 LGHNT, CDR2 FRNRAP. V lost 5 bases to trimming and J lost 1 base; unmatched junction nucleotides: 3.

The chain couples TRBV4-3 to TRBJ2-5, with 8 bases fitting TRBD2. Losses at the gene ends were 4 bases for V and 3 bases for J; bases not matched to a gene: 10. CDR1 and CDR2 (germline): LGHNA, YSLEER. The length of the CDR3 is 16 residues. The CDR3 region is CASSPGGAGREETQYF. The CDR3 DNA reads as TGCGCCAGCAGCCCCGGGGGGGCAGGGCGAGAAGAGACCCAGTACTTC.

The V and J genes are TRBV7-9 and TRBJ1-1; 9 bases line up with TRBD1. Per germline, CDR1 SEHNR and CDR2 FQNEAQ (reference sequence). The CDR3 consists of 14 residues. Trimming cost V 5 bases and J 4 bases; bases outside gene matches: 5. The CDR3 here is CASSVGQGGTEAFF. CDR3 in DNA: TGTGCCAGCAGCGTGGGACAGGGCGGCACTGAAGCTTTCTTT.

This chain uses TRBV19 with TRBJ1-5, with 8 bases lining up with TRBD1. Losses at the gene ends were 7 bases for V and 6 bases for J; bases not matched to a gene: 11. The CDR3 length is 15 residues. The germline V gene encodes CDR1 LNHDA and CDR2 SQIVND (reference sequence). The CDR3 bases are TGTGCCAGTACTGATGGACAGGGATTTTTTCAGCCCCAGCATTTT. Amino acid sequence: CASTDGQGFFQPQHF.

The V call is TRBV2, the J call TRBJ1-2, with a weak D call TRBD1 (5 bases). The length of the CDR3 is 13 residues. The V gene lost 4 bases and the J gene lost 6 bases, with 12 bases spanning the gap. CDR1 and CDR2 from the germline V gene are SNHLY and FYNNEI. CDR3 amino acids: CASSAWQGHGYTF. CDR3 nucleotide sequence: TGTGCCAGCAGTGCTTGGCAGGGTCATGGCTACACCTTC.

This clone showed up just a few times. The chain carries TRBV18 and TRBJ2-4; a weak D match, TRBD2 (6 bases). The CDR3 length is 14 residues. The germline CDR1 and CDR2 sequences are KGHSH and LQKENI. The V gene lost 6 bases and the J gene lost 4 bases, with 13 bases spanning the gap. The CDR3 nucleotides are TGTGCCAGCTCGAAGGAGCGGGCGAAAAACATTCAGTACTTC. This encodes CASSKERAKNIQYF.

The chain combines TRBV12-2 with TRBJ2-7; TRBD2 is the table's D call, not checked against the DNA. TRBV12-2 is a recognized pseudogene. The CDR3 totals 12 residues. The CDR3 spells CASRLWDSPGYF. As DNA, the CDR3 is TGTGCAAGTCGCCTTTGGGACTCCCCGGGATACTTC.

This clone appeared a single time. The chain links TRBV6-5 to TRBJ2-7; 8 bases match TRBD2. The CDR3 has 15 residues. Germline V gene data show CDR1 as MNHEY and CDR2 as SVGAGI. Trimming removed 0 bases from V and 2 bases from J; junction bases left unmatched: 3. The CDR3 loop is CASSYSFGGAYEQYF. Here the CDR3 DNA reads TGTGCCAGCAGTTACTCATTCGGGGGGGCCTACGAGCAGTACTTC.

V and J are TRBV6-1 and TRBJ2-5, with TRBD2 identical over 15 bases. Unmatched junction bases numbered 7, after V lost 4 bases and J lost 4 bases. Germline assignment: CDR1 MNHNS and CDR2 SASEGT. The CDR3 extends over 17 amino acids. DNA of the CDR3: TGTGCCAGCAGTGGGACTAGCGGGAGGGTTGGGATAGAGACCCAGTACTTC. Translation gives CASSGTSGRVGIETQYF.

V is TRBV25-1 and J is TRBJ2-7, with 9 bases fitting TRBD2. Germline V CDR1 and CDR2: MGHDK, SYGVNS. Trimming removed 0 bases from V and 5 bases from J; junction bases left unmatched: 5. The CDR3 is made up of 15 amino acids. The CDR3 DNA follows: TGTGCCAGCAGTGAATATAAACTAGCGGGCGACGAGCAGTACTTC. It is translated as CASSEYKLAGDEQYF.